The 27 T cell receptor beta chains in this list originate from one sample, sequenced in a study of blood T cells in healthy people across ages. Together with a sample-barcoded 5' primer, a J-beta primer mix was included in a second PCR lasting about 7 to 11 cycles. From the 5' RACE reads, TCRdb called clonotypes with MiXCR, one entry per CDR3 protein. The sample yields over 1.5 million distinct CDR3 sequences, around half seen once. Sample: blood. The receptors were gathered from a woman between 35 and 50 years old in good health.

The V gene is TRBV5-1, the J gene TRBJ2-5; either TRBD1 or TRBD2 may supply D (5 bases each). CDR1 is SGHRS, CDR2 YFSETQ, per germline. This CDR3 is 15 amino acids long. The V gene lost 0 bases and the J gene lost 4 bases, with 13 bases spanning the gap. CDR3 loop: CASSLVRAGIETQYF. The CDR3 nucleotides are TGCGCCAGCAGCTTGGTGAGGGCAGGGATAGAGACCCAGTACTTC.

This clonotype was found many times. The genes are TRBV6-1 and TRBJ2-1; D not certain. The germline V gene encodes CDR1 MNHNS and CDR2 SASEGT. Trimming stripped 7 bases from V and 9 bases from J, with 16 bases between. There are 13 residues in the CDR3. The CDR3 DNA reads TGTGCCAGCACTATGGCAGTCACGGGTGAGCAGTTCTTC. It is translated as CASTMAVTGEQFF.

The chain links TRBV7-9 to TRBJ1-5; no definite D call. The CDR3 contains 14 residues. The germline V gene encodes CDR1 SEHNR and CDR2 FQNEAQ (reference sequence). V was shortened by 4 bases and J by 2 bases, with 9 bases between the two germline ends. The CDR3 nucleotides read TGTGCCAGCAGCTCCCTACACGGCAATCAGCCCCAGCATTTT. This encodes CASSSLHGNQPQHF.

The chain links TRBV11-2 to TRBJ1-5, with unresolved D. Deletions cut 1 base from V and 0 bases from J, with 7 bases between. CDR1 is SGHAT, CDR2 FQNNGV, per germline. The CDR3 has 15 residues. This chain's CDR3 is CASSLGVGSNQPQHF. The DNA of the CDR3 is TGTGCCAGCAGCTTAGGGGTGGGTAGCAATCAGCCCCAGCATTTT.

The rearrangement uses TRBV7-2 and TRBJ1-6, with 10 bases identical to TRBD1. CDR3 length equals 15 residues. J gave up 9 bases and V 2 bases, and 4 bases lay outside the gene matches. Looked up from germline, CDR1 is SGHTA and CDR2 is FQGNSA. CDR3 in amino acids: CASSLQTGGGSPLHF. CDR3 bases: TGTGCCAGCAGCTTACAGACAGGGGGCGGTTCACCCCTCCACTTT.

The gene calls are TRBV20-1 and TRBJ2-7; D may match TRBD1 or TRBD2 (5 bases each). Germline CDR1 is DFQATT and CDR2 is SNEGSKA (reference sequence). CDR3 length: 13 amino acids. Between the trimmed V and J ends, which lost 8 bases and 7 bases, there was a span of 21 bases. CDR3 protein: CSTDNSGWGEQYF. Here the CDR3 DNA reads TGCAGTACCGATAACTCGGGGTGGGGGGAGCAGTACTTC.

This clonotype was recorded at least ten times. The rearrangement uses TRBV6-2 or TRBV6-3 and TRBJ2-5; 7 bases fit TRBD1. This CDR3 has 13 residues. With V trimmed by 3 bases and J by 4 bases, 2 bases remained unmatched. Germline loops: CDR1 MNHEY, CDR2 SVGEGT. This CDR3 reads CASSYTGVETQYF. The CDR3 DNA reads TGTGCCAGCAGTTATACAGGGGTAGAGACCCAGTACTTC.

The CDR3 sequence is CASIPGQGDYNEQFF. The CDR3 nucleotides are TGTGCCAGCATCCCGGGACAGGGTGACTACAATGAGCAGTTCTTC. The chain joins TRBV21-1 to TRBJ2-1; the table calls TRBD1, which could not be checked here. TRBV21-1 corresponds to a pseudogene. This CDR3 spans 15 amino acids.

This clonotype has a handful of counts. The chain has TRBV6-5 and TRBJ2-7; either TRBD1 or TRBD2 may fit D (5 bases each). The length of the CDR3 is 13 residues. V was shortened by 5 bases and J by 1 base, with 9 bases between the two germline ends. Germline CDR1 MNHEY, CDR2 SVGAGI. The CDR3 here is CASSTGASYEQYF. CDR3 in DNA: TGTGCCAGCAGTACCGGGGCTTCCTACGAGCAGTACTTC.

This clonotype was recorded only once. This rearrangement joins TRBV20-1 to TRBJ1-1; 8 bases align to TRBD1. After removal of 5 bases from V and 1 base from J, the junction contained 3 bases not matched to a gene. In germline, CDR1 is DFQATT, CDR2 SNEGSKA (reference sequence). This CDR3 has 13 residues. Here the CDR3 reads CSAPGQANTEAFF. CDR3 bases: TGCAGTGCTCCGGGACAGGCGAACACTGAAGCTTTCTTT.

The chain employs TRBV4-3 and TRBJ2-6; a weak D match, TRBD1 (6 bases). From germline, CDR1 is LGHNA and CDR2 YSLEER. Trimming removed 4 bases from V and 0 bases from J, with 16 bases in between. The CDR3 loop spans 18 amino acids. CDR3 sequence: CASSLGTHPPSGANVLTF. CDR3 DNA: TGCGCCAGCAGCCTTGGGACACATCCTCCCTCTGGGGCCAACGTCCTGACTTTC.

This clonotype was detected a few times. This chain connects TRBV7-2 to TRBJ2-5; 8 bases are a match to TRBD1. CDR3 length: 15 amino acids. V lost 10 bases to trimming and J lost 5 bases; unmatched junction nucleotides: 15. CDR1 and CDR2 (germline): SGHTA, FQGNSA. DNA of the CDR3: TGTGCCACCACGGGTACAGGGGGGTTGTGGGAGACCCAGTACTTC. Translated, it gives CATTGTGGLWETQYF.

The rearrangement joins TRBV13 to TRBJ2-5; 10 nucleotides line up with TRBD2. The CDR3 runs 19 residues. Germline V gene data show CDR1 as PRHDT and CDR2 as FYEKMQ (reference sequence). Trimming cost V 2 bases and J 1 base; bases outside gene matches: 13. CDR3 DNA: TGTGCCAGCAGCTTAAGAGAGGCGGGAGCGGGGGGGATCCAAGAGACCCAGTACTTC. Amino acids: CASSLREAGAGGIQETQYF.

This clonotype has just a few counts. The CDR3 nucleotides are TGCAGCGCCCTAGGGGGGGCCCCCTACAATGAGCAGTTCTTC. Its translation: CSALGGAPYNEQFF. The chain carries TRBV29-1 and TRBJ2-1, with TRBD2 as a possible D gene (7 bases). With 7 bases removed from V and 2 bases from J, the gap between germline ends came to 15 bases. The CDR3 has 14 amino acids. Germline V lookup: CDR1 SQVTM, CDR2 ANQGSEA.

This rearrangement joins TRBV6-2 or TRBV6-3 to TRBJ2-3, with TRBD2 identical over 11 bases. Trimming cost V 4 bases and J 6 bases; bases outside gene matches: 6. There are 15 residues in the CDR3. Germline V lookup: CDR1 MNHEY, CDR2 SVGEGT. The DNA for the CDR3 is TGTGCCAGCAGTTCTAAATCTAGCGGGAGGGATACGCAGTATTTT. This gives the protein CASSSKSSGRDTQYF.

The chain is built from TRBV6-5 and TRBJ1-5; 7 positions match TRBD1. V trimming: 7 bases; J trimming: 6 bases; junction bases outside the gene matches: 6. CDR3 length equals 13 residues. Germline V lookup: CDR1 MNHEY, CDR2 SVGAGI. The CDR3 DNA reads TGTGCCAGCATACAGGGGATCAGTCAGCCCCAGCATTTT. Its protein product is CASIQGISQPQHF.

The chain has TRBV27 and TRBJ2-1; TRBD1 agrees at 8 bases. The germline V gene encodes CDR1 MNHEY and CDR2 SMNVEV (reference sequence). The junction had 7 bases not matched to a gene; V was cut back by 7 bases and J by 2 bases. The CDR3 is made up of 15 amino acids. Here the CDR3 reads CASKLDRAPYNEQFF. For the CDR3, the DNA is TGTGCCAGCAAATTGGACAGGGCTCCCTACAATGAGCAGTTCTTC.

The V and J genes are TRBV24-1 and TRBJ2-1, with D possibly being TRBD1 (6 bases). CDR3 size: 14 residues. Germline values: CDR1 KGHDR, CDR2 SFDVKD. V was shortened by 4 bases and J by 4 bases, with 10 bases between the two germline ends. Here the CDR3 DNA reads TGTGCCACCAGTGACCCGACAGGATACAATGAGCAGTTCTTC. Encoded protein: CATSDPTGYNEQFF.

In DNA form, the CDR3 reads TGCGCCAGCACCATTGTTGTAGGCTCCTACAATGAGCAGTTCTTC. The encoded protein is CASTIVVGSYNEQFF. The rearrangement links TRBV4-1 to TRBJ2-1; D gene uncertain. The CDR3 consists of 15 residues. Trimming shortened V by 7 bases and J by 0 bases, and 13 bases separated the two germline ends. Germline CDR1 MGHRA, CDR2 YSYEKL.

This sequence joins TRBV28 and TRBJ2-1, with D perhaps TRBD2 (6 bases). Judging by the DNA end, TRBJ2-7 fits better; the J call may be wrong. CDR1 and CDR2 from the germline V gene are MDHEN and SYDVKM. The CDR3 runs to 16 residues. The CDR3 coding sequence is TGTGCCAGCAGCCGCCCGGGACTTAGCTCCTACAATGAGCAGTACTTC. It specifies CASSRPGLSSYNEQYF.

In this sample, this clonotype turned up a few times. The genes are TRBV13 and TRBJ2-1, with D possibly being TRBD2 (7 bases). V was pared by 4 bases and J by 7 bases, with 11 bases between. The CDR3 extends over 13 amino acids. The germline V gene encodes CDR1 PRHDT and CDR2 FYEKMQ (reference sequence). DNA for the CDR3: TGTGCCAGCAGCTCTAGGGGGGGGAATGAGCAGTTCTTC. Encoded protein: CASSSRGGNEQFF.

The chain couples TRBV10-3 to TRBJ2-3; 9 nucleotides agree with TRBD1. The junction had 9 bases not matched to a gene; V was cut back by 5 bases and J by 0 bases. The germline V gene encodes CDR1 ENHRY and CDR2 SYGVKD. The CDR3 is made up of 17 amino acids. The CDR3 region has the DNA TGTGCCATCAGTCAGCCCGGGACAGGGCTAAGCACAGATACGCAGTATTTT. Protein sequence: CAISQPGTGLSTDTQYF.

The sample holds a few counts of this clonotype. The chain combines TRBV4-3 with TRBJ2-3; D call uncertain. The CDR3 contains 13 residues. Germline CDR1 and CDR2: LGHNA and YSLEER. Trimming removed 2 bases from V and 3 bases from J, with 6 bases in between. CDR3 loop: CASSQYRTDTQYF. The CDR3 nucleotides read TGCGCCAGCAGCCAATACAGAACAGATACGCAGTATTTT.

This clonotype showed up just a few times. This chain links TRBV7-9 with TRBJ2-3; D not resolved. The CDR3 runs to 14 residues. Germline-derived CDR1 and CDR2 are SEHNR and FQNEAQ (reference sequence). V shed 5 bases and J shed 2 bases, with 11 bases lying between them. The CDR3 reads CASSPTAATDTQYF. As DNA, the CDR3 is TGTGCCAGCAGCCCAACAGCAGCCACAGATACGCAGTATTTT.

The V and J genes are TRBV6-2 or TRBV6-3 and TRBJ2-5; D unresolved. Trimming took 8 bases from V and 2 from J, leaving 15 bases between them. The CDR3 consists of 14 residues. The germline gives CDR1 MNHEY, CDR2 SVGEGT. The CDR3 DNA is TGTGCCAGCGGTTGGGCCGGCAGACAAGAGACCCAGTACTTC. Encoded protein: CASGWAGRQETQYF.

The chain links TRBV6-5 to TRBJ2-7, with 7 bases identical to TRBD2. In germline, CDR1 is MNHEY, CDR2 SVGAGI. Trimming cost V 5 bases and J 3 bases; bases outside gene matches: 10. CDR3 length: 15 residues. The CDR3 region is CASSTRKERDYEQYF. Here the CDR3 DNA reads TGTGCCAGCAGTACCCGGAAGGAGCGGGACTACGAGCAGTACTTC.

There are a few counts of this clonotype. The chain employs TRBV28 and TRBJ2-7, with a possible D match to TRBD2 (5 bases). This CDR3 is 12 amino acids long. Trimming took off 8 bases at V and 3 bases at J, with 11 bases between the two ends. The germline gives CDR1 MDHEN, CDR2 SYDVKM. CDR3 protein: CASRSGDYEQYF. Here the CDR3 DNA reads TGTGCCAGCCGTTCCGGGGACTACGAGCAGTACTTC.